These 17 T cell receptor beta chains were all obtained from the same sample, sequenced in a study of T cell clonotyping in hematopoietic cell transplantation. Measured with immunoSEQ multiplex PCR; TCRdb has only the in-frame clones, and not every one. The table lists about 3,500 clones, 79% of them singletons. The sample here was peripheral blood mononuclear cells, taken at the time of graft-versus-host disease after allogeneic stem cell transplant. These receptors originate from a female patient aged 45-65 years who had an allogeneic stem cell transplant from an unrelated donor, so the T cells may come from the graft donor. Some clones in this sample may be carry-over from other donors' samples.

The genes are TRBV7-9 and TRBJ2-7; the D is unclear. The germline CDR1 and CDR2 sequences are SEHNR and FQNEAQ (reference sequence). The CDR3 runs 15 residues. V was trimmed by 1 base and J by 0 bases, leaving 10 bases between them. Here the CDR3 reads CASSLVSSSSYEQYF. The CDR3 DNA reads TGTGCCAGCAGCTTAGTTTCCTCGAGCTCCTACGAGCAGTACTTC.

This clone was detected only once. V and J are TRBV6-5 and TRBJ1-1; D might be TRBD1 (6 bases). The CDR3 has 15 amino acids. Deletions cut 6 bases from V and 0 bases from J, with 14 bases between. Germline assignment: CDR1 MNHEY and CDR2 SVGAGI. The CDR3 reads CASRVKGGLNTEAFF. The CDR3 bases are TGTGCCAGCAGGGTGAAGGGGGGCTTGAACACTGAAGCTTTCTTT.

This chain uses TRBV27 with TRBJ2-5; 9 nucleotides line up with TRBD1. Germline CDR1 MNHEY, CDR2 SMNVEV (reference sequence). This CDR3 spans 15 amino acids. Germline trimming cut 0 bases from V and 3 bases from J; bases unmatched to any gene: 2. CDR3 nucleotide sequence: TGTGCCAGCAGTTTATCCAGGACAGGGGAAGAGACCCAGTACTTC. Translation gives CASSLSRTGEETQYF.

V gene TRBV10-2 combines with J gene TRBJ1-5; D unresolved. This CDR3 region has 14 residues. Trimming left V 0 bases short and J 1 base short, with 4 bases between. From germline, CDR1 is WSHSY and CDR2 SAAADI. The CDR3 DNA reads TGCGCCAGCAGTGAGTCGAGCAGCAATCAGCCCCAGCATTTT. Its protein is CASSESSSNQPQHF.

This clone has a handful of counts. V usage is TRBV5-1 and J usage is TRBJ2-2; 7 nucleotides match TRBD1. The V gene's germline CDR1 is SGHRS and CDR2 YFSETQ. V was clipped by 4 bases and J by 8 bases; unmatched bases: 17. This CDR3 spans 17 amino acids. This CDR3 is CASSAGTAAAGLGELFF. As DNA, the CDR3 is TGCGCCAGCAGCGCCGGGACAGCCGCCGCTGGATTGGGGGAGCTGTTTTTT.

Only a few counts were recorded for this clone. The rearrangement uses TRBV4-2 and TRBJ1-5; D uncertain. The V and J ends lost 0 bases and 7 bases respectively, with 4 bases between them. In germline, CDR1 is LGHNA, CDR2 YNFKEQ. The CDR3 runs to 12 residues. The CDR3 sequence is CASSQDNQPQHF. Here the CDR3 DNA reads TGTGCCAGCAGCCAAGATAACCAGCCCCAGCATTTT.

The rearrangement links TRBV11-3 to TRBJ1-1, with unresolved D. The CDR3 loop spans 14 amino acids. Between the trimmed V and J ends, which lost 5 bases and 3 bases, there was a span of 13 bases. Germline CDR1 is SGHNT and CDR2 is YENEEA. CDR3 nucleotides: TGTGCCAGCAGCCCGGACGGAACCTACACTGAAGCTTTCTTT. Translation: CASSPDGTYTEAFF.

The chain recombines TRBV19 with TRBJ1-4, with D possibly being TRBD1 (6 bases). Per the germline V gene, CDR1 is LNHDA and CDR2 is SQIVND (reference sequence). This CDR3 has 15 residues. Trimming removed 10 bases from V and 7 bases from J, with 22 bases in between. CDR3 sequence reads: CAISPTAGDFEKLFF. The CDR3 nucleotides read TGTGCCATCTCGCCCACGGCAGGGGATTTTGAAAAACTGTTTTTT.

The CDR3 is CASSQEGTVRETQYF. Written as DNA, the CDR3 is TGTGCCAGCAGCCAAGAGGGGACAGTTCGGGAGACCCAGTACTTC. The chain carries TRBV11-1 and TRBJ2-5, with 7 bases matching TRBD1. V lost 5 bases to trimming and J lost 5 bases; unmatched junction nucleotides: 11. Germline V gives CDR1 SGHAT, CDR2 FQDESV (reference sequence). There are 15 residues in the CDR3.

CDR3 region: CASTPTGERNTIYF. As DNA, the CDR3 is TGCGCCAGCACCCCGACAGGGGAAAGAAACACCATATATTTT. The J gene is TRBJ1-3, the V gene TRBV4-1, with TRBD1 matching over 8 bases. Germline lookup yields CDR1 MGHRA and CDR2 YSYEKL. Germline trimming cut 7 bases from V and 5 bases from J; bases unmatched to any gene: 7. The CDR3 loop spans 14 amino acids.

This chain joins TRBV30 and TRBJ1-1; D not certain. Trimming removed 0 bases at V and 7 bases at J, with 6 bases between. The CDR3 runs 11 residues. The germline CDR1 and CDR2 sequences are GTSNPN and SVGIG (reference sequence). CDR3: CAWSVLDEAFF. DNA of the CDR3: TGTGCCTGGAGTGTCCTAGATGAAGCTTTCTTT.

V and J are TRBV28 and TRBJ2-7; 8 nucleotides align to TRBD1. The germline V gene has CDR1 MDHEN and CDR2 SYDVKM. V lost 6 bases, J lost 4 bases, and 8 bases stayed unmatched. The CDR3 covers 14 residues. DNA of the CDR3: TGTGCCAGCAGGACTGACAGGGGACCTTACGAGCAGTACTTC. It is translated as CASRTDRGPYEQYF.

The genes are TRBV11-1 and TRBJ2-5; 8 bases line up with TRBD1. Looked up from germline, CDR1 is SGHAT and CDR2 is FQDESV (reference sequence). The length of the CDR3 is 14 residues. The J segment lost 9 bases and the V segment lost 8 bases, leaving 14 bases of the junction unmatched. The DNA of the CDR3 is TGTGCCAGCGCAAAGGGACAGGCGGTAGGGGCCCAGTACTTC. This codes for CASAKGQAVGAQYF.

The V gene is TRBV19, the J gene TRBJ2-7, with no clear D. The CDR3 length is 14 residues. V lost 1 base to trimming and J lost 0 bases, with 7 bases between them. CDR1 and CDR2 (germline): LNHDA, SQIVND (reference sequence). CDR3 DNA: TGTGCCAGTAGTATAGCGGCGGCCTCCTACGAGCAGTACTTC. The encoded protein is CASSIAAASYEQYF.

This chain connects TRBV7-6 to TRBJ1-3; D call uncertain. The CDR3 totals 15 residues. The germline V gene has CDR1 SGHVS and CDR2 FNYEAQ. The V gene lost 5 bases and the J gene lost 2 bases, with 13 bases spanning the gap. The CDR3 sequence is CASSLPSGAGNTIYF. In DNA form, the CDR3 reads TGTGCCAGCAGCCTCCCCTCCGGGGCTGGAAACACCATATATTTT. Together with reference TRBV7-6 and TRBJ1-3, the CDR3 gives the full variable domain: GAGVSQSPRYKVTKRGQDVALRCDPISGHVSLYWYRQALGQGPEFLTYFNYEAQQDKSGLPNDRFSAERPEGSISTLTIQRTEQRDSAMYRCASSLPSGAGNTIYFGEGSWLTVV.

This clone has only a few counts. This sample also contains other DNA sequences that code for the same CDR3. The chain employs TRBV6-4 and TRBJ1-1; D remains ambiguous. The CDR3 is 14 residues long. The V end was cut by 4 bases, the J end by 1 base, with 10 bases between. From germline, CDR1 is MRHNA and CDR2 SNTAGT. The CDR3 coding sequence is TGTGCCAGCAGTGCAAGTCCGGGGAACACTGAAGCTTTCTTT. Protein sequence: CASSASPGNTEAFF.

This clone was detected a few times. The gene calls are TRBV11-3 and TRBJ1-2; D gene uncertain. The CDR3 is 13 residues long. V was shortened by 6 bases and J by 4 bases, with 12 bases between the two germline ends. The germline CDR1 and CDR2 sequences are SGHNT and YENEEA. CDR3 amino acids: CASRVRRCYGYTF. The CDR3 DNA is TGTGCCAGCAGGGTCAGGAGGTGCTATGGCTACACCTTC.